This T cell receptor beta chain was sequenced for a study of blood T cells in healthy people across ages. The authors ran a second PCR of about 7 to 12 cycles using a sample-barcoded 5' primer and a J-beta primer mix. Each CDR3 protein gets one entry after TCRdb re-called the 5' RACE reads with MiXCR. Of around 750,000 distinct CDR3 sequences detected, 53% appear once; the ten largest clones hold about two fifths. The CDR3 is 15 residues long. The germline V gene encodes CDR1 SGHAT and CDR2 FQNNGV. Trimming cost V 2 bases and J 3 bases, with 10 bases left between them. This clonotype originated in a man older than 75 in good health. Sample: blood. The rearrangement joins TRBV11-2 to TRBJ1-4; D may be TRBD1 (6 bases). The CDR3 DNA is TGTGCCAGCAGCTTACGGGGGCGAGCTAATGAAAAACTGTTTTTT. Translation gives CASSLRGRANEKLFF.